This T cell receptor beta chain was captured by sequencing in a study of T cells after yellow fever vaccination. The CDR3 extends over 13 amino acids. Germline V gene data show CDR1 as LNHDA and CDR2 as SQIVND (reference sequence). V was shortened by 4 bases and J by 7 bases, with 11 bases between the two germline ends. TCR cDNA was made by 5'RACE template switching, adding a universal primer site and UMIs. TCRdb fed the 5' RACE reads into MiXCR, producing one record per CDR3 protein. The table shows some 400,000 distinct CDR3 sequences, with roughly a sixth occurring only once. A few counts support this clonotype.

This TCR was sampled from a man aged 18-30 years who received the YFV17D yellow fever vaccine. The chain couples TRBV19 to TRBJ1-5, with unresolved D. The starting material was PBMCs, obtained before the yellow fever booster vaccination. In nucleotides, the CDR3 is TGTGCCAGTAGTAGCTGGGCTGGACAGCCCCAGCATTTT. It specifies CASSSWAGQPQHF. Variable domain in full (rest from reference TRBV19 and TRBJ1-5): DGGITQSPKYLFRKEGQNVTLSCEQNLNHDAMYWYRQDPGQGLRLIYYSQIVNDFQKGDIAEGYSVSREKKESFPLTVTSAQKNPTAFYLCASSSWAGQPQHFGDGTRLSIL.